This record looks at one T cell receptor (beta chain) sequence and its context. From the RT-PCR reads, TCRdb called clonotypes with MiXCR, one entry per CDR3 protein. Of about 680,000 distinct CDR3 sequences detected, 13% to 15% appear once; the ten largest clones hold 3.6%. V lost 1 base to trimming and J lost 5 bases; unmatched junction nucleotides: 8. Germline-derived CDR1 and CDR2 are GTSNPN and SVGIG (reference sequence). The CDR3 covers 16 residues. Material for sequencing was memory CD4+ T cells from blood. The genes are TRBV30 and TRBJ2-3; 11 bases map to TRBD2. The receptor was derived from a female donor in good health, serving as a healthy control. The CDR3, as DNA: TGTGCCTGGAGTGCCACACTAGCGGGAGTAGTAGATACGCAGTATTTT. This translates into CAWSATLAGVVDTQYF.